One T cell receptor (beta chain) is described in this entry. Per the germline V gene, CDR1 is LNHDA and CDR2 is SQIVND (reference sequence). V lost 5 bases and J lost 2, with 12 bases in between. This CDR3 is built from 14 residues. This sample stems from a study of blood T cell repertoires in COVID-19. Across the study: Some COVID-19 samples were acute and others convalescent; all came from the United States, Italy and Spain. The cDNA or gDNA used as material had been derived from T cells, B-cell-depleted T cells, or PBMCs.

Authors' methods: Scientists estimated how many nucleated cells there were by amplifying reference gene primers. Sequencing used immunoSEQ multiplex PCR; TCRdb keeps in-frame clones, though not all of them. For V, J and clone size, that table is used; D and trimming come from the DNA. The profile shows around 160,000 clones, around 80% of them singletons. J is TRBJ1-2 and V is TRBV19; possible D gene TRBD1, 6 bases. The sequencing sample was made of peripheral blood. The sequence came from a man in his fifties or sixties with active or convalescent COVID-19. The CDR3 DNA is TGTGCCAGTAGTCAACCACAGGGCAACTATGGCTACACCTTC. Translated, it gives CASSQPQGNYGYTF.